The 22 T cell receptor beta chains reported below all come from one sample, sequenced in a study of T cells after yellow fever vaccination (dated by TCRdb to about 2019). Library prep was done by 5' RACE. Sequencer: Illumina NovaSeq 6000. The public reads were reprocessed in TCRdb via fastp at Q25 and MiXCR, keeping in-frame beta chains. Every CDR3 protein is listed once, alongside the most common genes and DNA of its rows. A total of hundreds of thousands of distinct CDR3 sequences appear in this sample, around 3.9% of them only once. The ten biggest clones cover 23% of the sample. In the paper's terms, the treatment or condition label means: live attenuated yellow fever vaccine strain. The input for sequencing was PBMCs, taken on the day of the yellow fever booster vaccination. All receptors derive from a man aged 18 to 35 who received the YFV17D yellow fever vaccine.

This clonotype was seen ten or more times. The V gene is TRBV9, the J gene TRBJ2-3, with a tentative D call TRBD1 (5 bases). The CDR3 length is 17 residues. Germline loops: CDR1 SGDLS, CDR2 YYNGEE. V was cut by 4 bases and J by 1 base, with 19 bases left in between. The CDR3: CASSPSTETARTDTQYF. In nucleotides, the CDR3 is TGTGCCAGCAGCCCCAGTACAGAGACAGCGCGCACAGATACGCAGTATTTT.

This clonotype was recorded at least ten times. The V and J genes are TRBV9 and TRBJ2-7; 9 bases fit TRBD1. Germline CDR1 SGDLS, CDR2 YYNGEE. The CDR3 is 15 amino acids. The ends lost 4 bases at V and 4 bases at J; junction bases unmatched: 9. CDR3 residues: CASSPRDRVLYEQYF. DNA of the CDR3: TGTGCCAGCAGCCCAAGGGACAGGGTACTGTACGAGCAGTACTTC.

This clonotype was seen many times. The chain couples TRBV5-1 to TRBJ2-3; 10 bases fit TRBD1. The CDR3 runs 16 residues. Germline CDR1 and CDR2: SGHRS and YFSETQ. Trimming removed 2 bases from V and 6 bases from J; junction bases left unmatched: 9. The CDR3: CASSFDPGTGADTQYF. The CDR3 DNA reads as TGCGCCAGCAGCTTCGATCCCGGGACAGGGGCGGATACGCAGTATTTT.

The CDR3 nucleotides are TGCGCCAGCAGCCAAGGAACCGGCCCCTTAGGTCAGCCCCAGCATTTT. Its protein is CASSQGTGPLGQPQHF. The V and J genes are TRBV4-3 and TRBJ1-5; D gene unclear. V lost 1 base to trimming and J lost 6 bases, with 16 bases between them. The CDR3 length is 16 residues. CDR1 is LGHNA, CDR2 YSLEER, per germline.

This clonotype was seen many times. The chain links TRBV7-9 to TRBJ2-1; 7 bases align to TRBD1. In germline, CDR1 is SEHNR, CDR2 FQNEAQ (reference sequence). CDR3 length: 16 residues. The trim removed 5 bases at V and 4 bases at J, leaving 11 bases unmatched. The CDR3 sequence: CASSPYVLQGYNEQFF. The CDR3 nucleotides are TGTGCCAGCAGCCCCTATGTGCTACAGGGGTACAATGAGCAGTTCTTC.

The CDR3 DNA reads as TGTGCCTGGAGCCCAGGTTCCCGTACGCAGTATTTT. It specifies CAWSPGSRTQYF. This chain joins TRBV30 and TRBJ2-3, with no clear D. The CDR3 is made up of 12 amino acids. Germline loops: CDR1 GTSNPN, CDR2 SVGIG (reference sequence). Deletions cut 3 bases from V and 8 bases from J, with 12 bases between.

This clonotype was observed a handful of times. V usage is TRBV29-1 and J usage is TRBJ2-2; possibly TRBD2 for D (5 bases). The V end lost 7 bases, the J end lost 1 base, and 10 bases lay between the germline ends. Germline assignment: CDR1 SQVTM and CDR2 ANQGSEA. CDR3 size: 13 residues. CDR3 sequence reads: CSALRENTGELFF. The CDR3 DNA follows: TGCAGCGCCCTCCGGGAGAACACCGGGGAGCTGTTTTTT.

This clonotype has more than one count but fewer than ten. The chain links TRBV10-2 to TRBJ2-7; TRBD2 aligns across 8 bases. Germline V CDR1 and CDR2: WSHSY, SAAADI. V gave up 1 base and J gave up 7 bases; unmatched junction bases: 6. CDR3 length: 14 amino acids. The chain's CDR3 is CASSEWRGAREQYV. In nucleotides, the CDR3 is TGCGCCAGCAGTGAGTGGCGGGGGGCGAGGGAGCAGTACGTC.

The chain recombines TRBV4-3 with TRBJ2-2; D tentatively fits TRBD1 or TRBD2 (6 bases each). The CDR3 length is 17 residues. Trimming removed 1 base at V and 7 bases at J, with 19 bases between. Germline V gene lookup returns CDR1 LGHNA and CDR2 YSLEER. CDR3 DNA sequence: TGCGCCAGCAGCCAAGGCCCCCGGGGGCCCGGGGGCGGGGAGCTGTTTTTT. It encodes CASSQGPRGPGGGELFF.

In this sample, this clonotype turned up many times. The V call is TRBV27, the J call TRBJ2-6, with D possibly matching TRBD1 (6 bases). CDR1 is MNHEY, CDR2 SMNVEV, per germline (reference sequence). This CDR3 spans 15 amino acids. V lost 8 bases to trimming and J lost 0 bases, with 11 bases between them. In nucleotides, the CDR3 is TGTGCCAGCGGATCCAGGGGCTCTGGGGCCAACGTCCTGACTTTC. This translates into CASGSRGSGANVLTF.

Many counts were recorded for this clonotype. This chain uses TRBV5-4 with TRBJ2-1; a possible D gene is TRBD1 (6 bases). Germline CDR1 reads SGHNT; CDR2 reads YYREEE (reference sequence). V was pared by 4 bases and J by 5 bases, with 16 bases between. There are 15 residues in the CDR3. The CDR3 spells CASSLMVGADNEQFF. The DNA of the CDR3 is TGTGCCAGCAGCCTTATGGTGGGGGCAGACAATGAGCAGTTCTTC.

This clonotype was found many times. The chain is built from TRBV7-2 and TRBJ2-4; 9 bases align to TRBD1. With V trimmed by 5 bases and J by 2 bases, 19 bases remained unmatched. Per the germline V gene, CDR1 is SGHTA and CDR2 is FQGNSA. The CDR3 sequence is 20 residues long. CDR3 sequence reads: CASSPAGDRVSGVSKNIQYF. The CDR3 region has the DNA TGTGCCAGCAGCCCGGCCGGGGACAGGGTGAGCGGGGTTTCCAAAAACATTCAGTACTTC.

This clonotype was observed many times. This chain uses TRBV18 with TRBJ2-7; the D gene is possibly TRBD1 (5 bases). The CDR3 runs to 16 residues. Germline V gene data show CDR1 as KGHSH and CDR2 as LQKENI. V was clipped by 0 bases and J by 0 bases, with 12 bases between them. The CDR3 reads CASSPPNRTFSYEQYF. As DNA, the CDR3 is TGTGCCAGCTCACCACCTAACAGGACATTCTCCTACGAGCAGTACTTC.

This clonotype was picked up many times. This rearrangement joins TRBV5-1 to TRBJ2-7, with 8 bases fitting TRBD1. Germline trimming cut 4 bases from V and 11 bases from J; bases unmatched to any gene: 8. CDR1 is SGHRS and CDR2 is YFSETQ in the germline V gene. CDR3 length: 12 residues. The CDR3 coding sequence is TGCGCCAGCAGCACTGACAGGGGCGGGGAGTACTTC. It yields the protein CASSTDRGGEYF.

The chain recombines TRBV5-1 with TRBJ2-7; D may correspond to TRBD1 or TRBD2 (5 bases each). The CDR3 runs to 15 residues. Trimming took 2 bases from V and 3 from J, leaving 15 bases between them. Germline CDR1 is SGHRS and CDR2 is YFSETQ. The CDR3 bases are TGCGCCAGCAGCTTCCGACATCGGGGCGGCTACGAGCAGTACGTC. Amino acid sequence: CASSFRHRGGYEQYV.

This clonotype was observed many times. The rearrangement joins TRBV10-3 to TRBJ2-2, with TRBD2 as a possible D gene (5 bases). This CDR3 comprises 15 residues. The germline gives CDR1 ENHRY, CDR2 SYGVKD. V was cut by 3 bases and J by 0 bases, with 8 bases left in between. The CDR3 DNA reads TGTGCCATCAGTGAATTAGCGACGAACACCGGGGAGCTGTTTTTT. Amino acids: CAISELATNTGELFF.

This clonotype came up many times. The chain joins TRBV9 to TRBJ1-2; D is undetermined. The CDR3 is 17 residues long. The V gene lost 1 base and the J gene lost 5 bases, with 21 bases spanning the gap. The germline V gene has CDR1 SGDLS and CDR2 YYNGEE. CDR3 loop: CASSVTYVAAGRYGYTF. The CDR3, as DNA: TGTGCCAGCAGCGTAACCTACGTTGCGGCCGGTCGGTATGGCTACACCTTC.

CDR3 sequence reads: CSVVQGLNQPQHF. The CDR3 DNA follows: TGCAGCGTTGTACAGGGCCTCAATCAGCCCCAGCATTTT. The V call is TRBV29-1, the J call TRBJ1-5; weak D call: TRBD1 (6 bases). Germline V gene lookup returns CDR1 SQVTM and CDR2 ANQGSEA. The CDR3 spans 13 residues. V dropped 4 bases and J dropped 3 bases, with 10 bases sitting between them.

The gene calls are TRBV5-6 and TRBJ1-1; the D gene is possibly TRBD1 (6 bases). Germline CDR1 is SGHDT and CDR2 is YYEEEE. The CDR3 extends over 14 amino acids. Trimming removed 4 bases from V and 3 bases from J, with 13 bases in between. CDR3 sequence: CASSRRGPDTEAFF. The CDR3 nucleotides read TGTGCCAGCAGCCGCCGGGGGCCGGACACTGAAGCTTTCTTT.

This clonotype was picked up many times. The chain carries TRBV28 and TRBJ1-4; D perhaps matches TRBD1 (5 bases). This CDR3 spans 14 amino acids. CDR1 is MDHEN and CDR2 is SYDVKM in the germline V gene. V was pared by 6 bases and J by 7 bases, with 15 bases between. The CDR3 sequence is CASRPGTRGEKLFF. For the CDR3, the DNA is TGTGCCAGCAGGCCCGGGACTAGGGGTGAAAAACTGTTTTTT.

This clonotype was counted many times. The chain has TRBV7-2 and TRBJ2-3, with 10 bases aligning to TRBD2. The CDR3 length is 16 residues. Germline CDR1 SGHTA, CDR2 FQGNSA. V was pared by 1 base and J by 2 bases, with 3 bases of the junction left unmatched. The CDR3 DNA is TGTGCCAGCAGCTTAGGAAGCGGGGGGGTCACAGATACGCAGTATTTT. It codes for CASSLGSGGVTDTQYF.

This clonotype was observed at least ten times. This chain joins TRBV6-6 and TRBJ2-7; D perhaps matches TRBD2 (5 bases). The CDR3 is 14 residues long. V gave up 0 bases and J gave up 4 bases, with 10 bases separating them. CDR1 is MNHNY, CDR2 SVGAGI, per germline (reference sequence). CDR3 nucleotides: TGTGCCAGCAGTTACTCGGAGGCCGGGTACGAGCAGTACGTC. Translated, it gives CASSYSEAGYEQYV.